This TCR beta chain is from a study of T-cell memory formation after mild COVID-19. V was trimmed by 7 bases and J by 5 bases, leaving 9 bases between them. The CDR3 sequence is 11 residues long. Germline V CDR1 and CDR2: SGHRS, YFSETQ. TCRdb re-called the 5' RACE reads with MiXCR, one entry per CDR3 protein. The profile shows about 290,000 distinct CDR3 sequences, about a sixth of them singletons. Sample: PBMCs or a T cell subset sorted from them (not recorded which). V gene TRBV5-1 combines with J gene TRBJ2-5, with D unclear. This clonotype was obtained from a man in his late teens or twenties who had mild COVID-19 (a few samples of this study predate the infection). Cell type and time point are not known. For the CDR3, the DNA is TGCGCCAGCGGGTTCAGTGAGACCCAGTACTTC. Protein product: CASGFSETQYF.